This T cell receptor (beta chain) comes out of a study of blood T cell repertoires in COVID-19. At the level of the study: Nucleic acid was either cDNA or gDNA, and it came from T cells, B-cell-depleted T cells, or PBMCs.

Study processing details: Reference gene primer amplification in the assay estimated nucleated cell counts. Measured with immunoSEQ multiplex PCR; TCRdb has only the in-frame clones, and not every one. V, J and clone size are taken as reported in that table, and D and trimming were inferred from the DNA itself. The sample lists under 75,000 clones; about 81% were seen once. The sequence came from a man aged 80 or over with acute or convalescent COVID-19. Sequencing was carried out using peripheral blood.

CDR3 sequence reads: CASSTGRERSPLHF. The CDR3 nucleotides read TGTGCCAGCAGTACGGGAAGGGAGAGGTCACCCCTCCACTTT. The genes are TRBV25-1 and TRBJ1-6; D is undetermined. Trimming shortened V by 5 bases and J by 10 bases, and 15 bases separated the two germline ends. The CDR3 loop spans 14 amino acids. Germline CDR1 MGHDK, CDR2 SYGVNS.